Shown below are 20 T cell receptor beta chains from a single sample sequenced in a study of CD8 T cells in ankylosing spondylitis. TCRdb analysed the 5' RACE reads with MiXCR anew, one entry per CDR3 protein. The sample holds tens of thousands of distinct CDR3 sequences, about 5.2% seen once. Material: blood, either unsorted or a sorted T cell fraction (not recorded which). These receptors originate from a male donor with ankylosing spondylitis or in good health (not recorded which).

This clonotype appeared many times. The chain couples TRBV12-3 or TRBV12-4 to TRBJ1-1, with D unclear. The CDR3 totals 12 residues. Trimming removed 8 bases at V and 0 bases at J, with 7 bases between. In nucleotides, the CDR3 is TGTGCCAGCGGCACACTGAACACTGAAGCTTTCTTT. Residues: CASGTLNTEAFF.

This clonotype was recorded many times. CDR3 amino acids: CASSARQGKGGSYGYTF. The CDR3 DNA reads as TGTGCCAGCAGCGCTAGACAGGGAAAGGGAGGATCATATGGCTACACCTTC. J is TRBJ1-2 and V is TRBV9, with TRBD1 matching over 7 bases. The CDR3 consists of 17 residues. Germline V gene sequence: CDR1 SGDLS, CDR2 YYNGEE. V dropped 3 bases and J dropped 5; count of bases not matched to a gene: 16.

With regard to this clonotype: This may stem from a read error, because a much larger clone lies one nucleotide away. The chain has TRBV30 and TRBJ2-7; D remains unclear. The germline V gene has CDR1 GTSNPN and CDR2 SVGIG (reference sequence). This CDR3 is 13 amino acids long. CDR3 bases: TGTGCCTGGAGTGTGGAAGAGTTCTACGAGCAGAACTTC. It is translated as CAWSVEEFYEQNF.

There are many counts of this clonotype. The chain recombines TRBV7-8 with TRBJ2-1; 11 bases match TRBD2. Germline V CDR1 and CDR2: SGHVS, FQNEAQ. V gave up 5 bases and J gave up 4 bases; unmatched junction bases: 4. This CDR3 has 15 residues. The CDR3 coding sequence is TGTGCCAGCAGCCAAGGGACTAGCGGTTACAATGAGCAGTTCTTC. Translated: CASSQGTSGYNEQFF.

This clonotype was seen many times. The V gene is TRBV5-1, the J gene TRBJ2-3; D gene ambiguous. CDR1 SGHRS and CDR2 YFSETQ come from the germline V gene. This CDR3 is 15 amino acids long. V lost 4 bases to trimming and J lost 3 bases, with 15 bases between them. The CDR3 loop reads CASSVDPVGTDTQYF. As DNA, the CDR3 is TGCGCCAGCAGCGTCGACCCGGTGGGGACAGATACGCAGTATTTT.

This clonotype was seen at least ten times. The V gene is TRBV10-3, the J gene TRBJ2-3; D is uncertain. The V end was cut by 6 bases, the J end by 6 bases, with 13 bases between. Germline V lookup: CDR1 ENHRY, CDR2 SYGVKD. CDR3 size: 13 residues. Here the CDR3 DNA reads TGTGCCATCAGGGAGAGCTTGGGGGATACGCAGTATTTT. It translates to CAIRESLGDTQYF.

There are many counts of this clonotype. The V call is TRBV10-3, the J call TRBJ2-5; 9 bases agree with TRBD2. With 11 bases clipped from V and 6 bases from J, the junction kept 13 bases outside the gene matches. CDR1 and CDR2 (germline): ENHRY, SYGVKD. The CDR3 covers 14 residues. CDR3 region: CAARQGLASQTQYF. As DNA, the CDR3 is TGTGCCGCCCGACAGGGACTAGCTTCACAGACCCAGTACTTC.

In its sample, this clonotype was seen many times. The CDR3 loop is CASSDTGWRRNEQFF. The DNA of the CDR3 is TGTGCCAGCAGCGATACAGGGTGGAGACGAAATGAGCAGTTCTTC. V is TRBV3-1 and J is TRBJ2-1, with TRBD1 as a possible D gene (6 bases). This CDR3 is 15 amino acids long. Germline-derived CDR1 and CDR2 are LGHDT and YNNKEL (reference sequence). V lost 5 bases to trimming and J lost 7 bases, with 18 bases between them.

In this sample, this clonotype turned up many times. This chain uses TRBV6-6 with TRBJ2-7; D is perhaps TRBD2 (6 bases). CDR1 is MNHNY, CDR2 SVGAGI, per germline (reference sequence). CDR3 length: 13 residues. V dropped 7 bases and J dropped 4 bases, with 14 bases sitting between them. In DNA, the CDR3 is TGTGCCAGCACCCGGGGGAGCGGATACGAGCAGTACTTC. As protein: CASTRGSGYEQYF.

This clonotype appeared many times. The chain couples TRBV28 to TRBJ1-5; perhaps TRBD1 as D (5 bases). This CDR3 spans 13 amino acids. Trimming removed 11 bases at V and 4 bases at J, with 15 bases between. Germline lookup yields CDR1 MDHEN and CDR2 SYDVKM. CDR3: CAGGGTANQPQHF. The CDR3 nucleotides read TGTGCCGGCGGGGGGACTGCAAATCAGCCCCAGCATTTT.

This clonotype was observed at least ten times. The rearrangement links TRBV10-3 to TRBJ1-1; D remains unclear. CDR3 length: 15 residues. Germline V gene data show CDR1 as ENHRY and CDR2 as SYGVKD. Trimming removed 4 bases at V and 0 bases at J, with 12 bases between. The CDR3 here is CAISGLGDVNTEAFF. The CDR3 nucleotides read TGTGCCATCAGTGGACTCGGGGATGTGAACACTGAAGCTTTCTTT.

This clonotype came up many times. This sequence joins TRBV6-1 and TRBJ2-7; D unclear. V was pared by 7 bases and J by 5 bases, with 9 bases between. The germline gives CDR1 MNHNS, CDR2 SASEGT. CDR3 length equals 11 residues. Here the CDR3 DNA reads TGTGCCAGCAAGACCTTGGACGAGCAGTACTTC. This encodes CASKTLDEQYF.

The sample holds many counts of this clonotype. The J gene is TRBJ2-3, the V gene TRBV20-1; 9 bases are a match to TRBD2. Unmatched junction bases numbered 10, after V lost 5 bases and J lost 4 bases. The V gene's germline CDR1 is DFQATT and CDR2 SNEGSKA (reference sequence). The CDR3 sequence is 15 residues long. The CDR3 region has the DNA TGCAGTGCTCCACGGACTAGCGCAATGTCAGATACGCAGTATTTT. It is translated as CSAPRTSAMSDTQYF.

This clonotype showed up many times. This chain joins TRBV5-1 and TRBJ2-7; D gene uncertain. V was cut by 4 bases and J by 3 bases, with 8 bases left in between. The CDR3 consists of 12 residues. The germline gives CDR1 SGHRS, CDR2 YFSETQ. The CDR3 sequence is CASSRSGYEQYF. CDR3 in DNA: TGCGCCAGCAGCCGGTCGGGCTACGAGCAGTACTTC.

This clonotype occurred many times. V gene TRBV7-8 combines with J gene TRBJ2-1, with D perhaps assigned TRBD1 or TRBD2 (6 bases each). Looked up from germline, CDR1 is SGHVS and CDR2 is FQNEAQ. The V and J ends lost 2 bases and 15 bases respectively, with 14 bases between them. The CDR3 totals 12 residues. CDR3 in DNA: TGTGCCAGCAGCTTAATTACAGGGAGGCTGTTCTTC. This codes for CASSLITGRLFF.

This clonotype was seen just once. A much larger clone lies one base from this, so it may be a read error. This rearrangement joins TRBV7-2 to TRBJ2-7, with no clear D. This CDR3 has 12 residues. Deletions cut 3 bases from V and 6 bases from J, with 9 bases between. The germline CDR1 and CDR2 sequences are SGHTA and FQGNSA. The CDR3 DNA reads TGTGCCAGCAGCTTGGCCCTCTGCGAGCAGTACTTC. The encoded protein is CASSLALCEQYF.

This clonotype was observed at least ten times. The chain joins TRBV7-2 to TRBJ2-2; TRBD2 matches 13 bases. J was trimmed by 6 bases and V by 10 bases; bases with no gene match: 8. Germline CDR1 is SGHTA and CDR2 is FQGNSA. The CDR3 runs to 15 residues. This CDR3 reads CATSLGLAGAGELFF. In DNA form, the CDR3 reads TGTGCCACCTCCTTAGGACTAGCGGGGGCCGGGGAGCTGTTTTTT.

This clonotype was counted many times. This rearrangement joins TRBV5-1 to TRBJ1-6; D may be TRBD1 (6 bases). The germline gives CDR1 SGHRS, CDR2 YFSETQ. V gave up 4 bases and J gave up 11 bases, with 16 bases separating them. This CDR3 contains 14 residues. The CDR3, as DNA: TGCGCCAGCAGCCGGAACAGGGATTCGACACCCCTCCACTTT. Its translation: CASSRNRDSTPLHF.

This clonotype occurred many times. The genes are TRBV12-3 or TRBV12-4 and TRBJ1-1; 8 nucleotides align to TRBD1. CDR3 length equals 14 residues. V shed 3 bases and J 6 bases; nucleotides not matched to a gene: 6. The CDR3 coding sequence is TGTGCCAGCAGTTTTAACAGGGGGATATCTGAAGCTTTCTTT. This sequence encodes CASSFNRGISEAFF.

V is TRBV7-9 and J is TRBJ2-1; D uncertain. The CDR3 consists of 14 residues. With 3 bases removed from V and 4 bases from J, the gap between germline ends came to 10 bases. Per germline, CDR1 SEHNR and CDR2 FQNEAQ (reference sequence). The CDR3: CASSFMAEYNEQFF. The CDR3, as DNA: TGTGCCAGCAGCTTTATGGCCGAATACAATGAGCAGTTCTTC. The full variable domain, rest sourced from reference TRBV7-9 and TRBJ2-1, is DTGVSQNPRHKITKRGQNVTFRCDPISEHNRLYWYRQTLGQGPEFLTYFQNEAQLEKSRLLSDRFSAERPKGSFSTLEIQRTEQGDSAMYLCASSFMAEYNEQFFGPGTRLTVL.